Shown below are 24 T cell receptor beta chains from a single sample sequenced in a study of metastatic and nonmetastatic thyroid tumors. With MiXCR, TCRdb reprocessed the PCR reads. The profile covers around 65,000 clones, with around 14% appearing a single time and over 6% taken by the ten largest. Thyroid surgery was preceded by no treatment in any patient. Sequenced input: blood. The receptors were gathered from a male donor with papillary thyroid cancer or a benign thyroid nodule (not recorded which). Some clones in this sample may be carry-over from other donors' samples.

This clone came up many times. This sample includes further DNA sequences coding for the same CDR3. The rearrangement uses TRBV18 and TRBJ1-1; 9 bases agree with TRBD1. J gave up 1 base and V 4 bases, and 7 bases lay outside the gene matches. CDR1 is KGHSH and CDR2 is LQKENI in the germline V gene. This CDR3 spans 16 amino acids. Here the CDR3 reads CASSLTGGRGNTEAFF. The DNA of the CDR3 is TGTGCCAGCTCACTCACAGGGGGCAGAGGGAACACTGAAGCTTTCTTT.

V and J are TRBV28 and TRBJ2-7; no reliable D call. The V end was cut by 6 bases, the J end by 5 bases, with 17 bases between. CDR1 and CDR2 from the germline V gene are MDHEN and SYDVKM. The CDR3 is 14 residues long. CDR3 loop: CASSPAAVGNEQYF. The CDR3 coding sequence is TGTGCCAGCAGCCCTGCAGCCGTGGGGAACGAGCAGTACTTC.

This clone was recorded many times. The CDR3 region is CASSSFSVRSGANVLTF. DNA for the CDR3: TGTGCCAGCAGCTCGTTTTCAGTCCGCTCTGGGGCCAACGTCCTGACTTTC. This sequence joins TRBV11-1 and TRBJ2-6; D not certain. Trimming removed 4 bases from V and 0 bases from J, with 13 bases in between. Germline-derived CDR1 and CDR2 are SGHAT and FQDESV (reference sequence). This CDR3 region has 17 residues.

This clone was counted many times. J is TRBJ1-3 and V is TRBV18; D is undetermined. Trimming removed 4 bases from V and 1 base from J, with 8 bases in between. CDR3 length: 14 residues. CDR1 is KGHSH, CDR2 LQKENI, per germline. CDR3 coding DNA: TGTGCCAGCTCACAGGACGGTTCTGGAAACACCATATATTTT. Encoded protein: CASSQDGSGNTIYF.

This clone was counted between two and nine times. The rearrangement links TRBV12-3 or TRBV12-4 to TRBJ1-4; D gene uncertain. V lost 3 bases to trimming and J lost 7 bases, with 12 bases between them. The CDR3 spans 14 residues. The CDR3 DNA reads TGTGCCAGCAGTTTGTCCAAAGGGAGTGAAAAACTGTTTTTT. It specifies CASSLSKGSEKLFF.

This clone has ten or more counts. The gene calls are TRBV7-2 and TRBJ2-5; tentatively, D is TRBD2 (5 bases). Germline loops: CDR1 SGHTA, CDR2 FQGNSA. Trimming cost V 1 base and J 5 bases, with 14 bases left between them. The CDR3 has 15 amino acids. The CDR3 DNA is TGTGCCAGCAGCTTAGATCTGACTGGCGGGGAGACCCAGTACTTC. Encoded protein: CASSLDLTGGETQYF.

The chain carries TRBV7-8 and TRBJ2-7, with TRBD1 as a possible D gene (5 bases). Germline CDR1 and CDR2: SGHVS and FQNEAQ. V was clipped by 10 bases and J by 3 bases, with 19 bases between them. The CDR3 extends over 14 amino acids. Here the CDR3 reads CANRDSLGIYEQYF. In DNA form, the CDR3 reads TGTGCCAACAGAGACAGCCTGGGGATCTACGAGCAGTACTTC.

This clone was recorded many times. The V and J genes are TRBV6-1 and TRBJ1-1; no definite D call. CDR3 length equals 13 residues. Germline CDR1 MNHNS, CDR2 SASEGT. The V and J ends lost 5 bases and 2 bases respectively, with 9 bases between them. CDR3: CASSSNVNTEAFF. The CDR3 nucleotides read TGTGCCAGCAGTTCCAATGTAAACACTGAAGCTTTCTTT.

Notes on this clone: One base away lies a much larger clone, so this may be a sequencing read error. The CDR3 loop is CSARARGRYGYTF. CDR3 bases: TGCAGCGCTAGAGCCAGGGGGAGATATGGCTACACCTTC. V usage is TRBV20-1 and J usage is TRBJ1-2; TRBD1 agrees at 7 bases. This CDR3 is built from 13 residues. The germline CDR1 and CDR2 sequences are DFQATT and SNEGSKA (reference sequence).

This clone was picked up many times. V gene TRBV12-3 or TRBV12-4 combines with J gene TRBJ1-1; tentative D call: TRBD1 (5 bases). The germline V and J ends were trimmed by 6 bases and 1 base, with 12 bases remaining between them. The length of the CDR3 is 14 residues. For the CDR3, the DNA is TGTGCCAGCAGCTATGGAACAGGGAACACTGAAGCTTTCTTT. It specifies CASSYGTGNTEAFF.

This chain joins TRBV4-1 and TRBJ2-7; TRBD1 agrees at 7 bases. Germline-derived CDR1 and CDR2 are MGHRA and YSYEKL. The CDR3 contains 14 residues. The V segment lost 2 bases and the J segment 5 bases; nucleotides outside the gene matches: 6. The CDR3 nucleotides are TGCGCCAGCAGCCAATTACACAGGGGTCACGAGCAGTACTTC. Translating gives CASSQLHRGHEQYF.

This clone was counted at least ten times. In nucleotides, the CDR3 is TGTGCCAGCACCACTAGGGTAGGGGATGGCTACACCTTC. Translated, it gives CASTTRVGDGYTF. This rearrangement joins TRBV2 to TRBJ1-2, with D possibly matching TRBD1 (5 bases). Germline loops: CDR1 SNHLY, CDR2 FYNNEI. The V and J ends lost 7 bases and 6 bases respectively, with 15 bases between them. This CDR3 contains 13 residues.

This clone was seen many times. The chain links TRBV7-9 to TRBJ2-7; perhaps TRBD1 as D (6 bases). The CDR3 is 14 residues long. Between the trimmed V and J ends, which lost 7 bases and 3 bases, there was a span of 16 bases. Germline V gene lookup returns CDR1 SEHNR and CDR2 FQNEAQ (reference sequence). CDR3 bases: TGTGCCAGCAACCAAGGGGGTATCAGCTACGAGCAGTACTTC. Translation gives CASNQGGISYEQYF.

This clone was found a few times. The CDR3 nucleotides read TGTGCCAGTGGCCCGACAGGGGGCAATCAGCCCCAGCATTTT. Protein: CASGPTGGNQPQHF. The V and J genes are TRBV19 and TRBJ1-5, with 8 bases fitting TRBD1. CDR3 length: 14 residues. In germline, CDR1 is LNHDA, CDR2 SQIVND (reference sequence). With 8 bases clipped from V and 2 bases from J, the junction kept 5 bases outside the gene matches.

CDR3 DNA: TGTGCCAGCAGCGTGACTAGCGGGGGAACCTACGAGCAGTACTTC. Amino acids: CASSVTSGGTYEQYF. The genes are TRBV7-3 and TRBJ2-7; 12 positions agree with TRBD2. The V gene end was trimmed by 5 bases and the J gene end by 2 bases; junction bases not matched to a gene: 4. Germline loops: CDR1 SGHTA, CDR2 FQGTGA. The CDR3 is made up of 15 amino acids.

This clone showed up many times. CDR3 DNA: TGTGCCAGCAGCCAGGCAGAGACCCAGTACTTC. Translation gives CASSQAETQYF. The chain combines TRBV11-2 with TRBJ2-5; D is undetermined. Between the trimmed V and J ends, which lost 5 bases and 4 bases, there was a span of 5 bases. The CDR3 extends over 11 amino acids. The germline CDR1 and CDR2 sequences are SGHAT and FQNNGV.

The chain recombines TRBV6-1 with TRBJ1-6; D perhaps matches TRBD1 (5 bases). Between the trimmed V and J ends, which lost 6 bases and 0 bases, there was a span of 12 bases. The CDR3 runs 16 residues. Germline CDR1 and CDR2: MNHNS and SASEGT. The CDR3 protein is CASRGPVSSYNSPLHF. CDR3 in DNA: TGTGCCAGCAGGGGGCCTGTCAGCTCCTATAATTCACCCCTCCACTTT.

By its share, this clone is medium-sized. This chain uses TRBV6-1 with TRBJ2-7; D possibly corresponds to TRBD1 (5 bases). V was pared by 4 bases and J by 0 bases, with 13 bases between. Per germline, CDR1 MNHNS and CDR2 SASEGT. The CDR3 extends over 15 amino acids. Here the CDR3 reads CASSVQAESSYEQYV. Here the CDR3 DNA reads TGTGCCAGCAGTGTACAGGCGGAAAGCTCCTACGAGCAGTACGTC.

The chain carries TRBV5-1 and TRBJ2-1, with unresolved D. The V end was cut by 0 bases, the J end by 6 bases, with 7 bases between. This CDR3 contains 13 residues. Germline CDR1 reads SGHRS; CDR2 reads YFSETQ. In DNA form, the CDR3 reads TGCGCCAGCAGCTTGGGTACATCCAATGAGCAGTTCTTC. This sequence encodes CASSLGTSNEQFF.

This clone has only a few counts. A single base separates this from a much larger clone, so it may be a read error. Additional DNA sequences in this sample encode the identical CDR3. The J gene is TRBJ1-3, the V gene TRBV18; no definite D call. The CDR3 is 16 amino acids. The germline V gene has CDR1 KGHSH and CDR2 LQKENI. V shed 0 bases and J shed 3 bases, with 12 bases lying between them. The CDR3: CASSPPSRGGGNTIYF. In nucleotides, the CDR3 is TGTGCCAGCTCACCACCTAGCAGAGGTGGTGGAAACACCATATATTTT.

In the case of this clone: This may be a read error, as it is one base from a much larger clone. The V gene is TRBV25-1, the J gene TRBJ1-5, with 7 bases fitting TRBD1. The CDR3 is made up of 17 amino acids. Germline V gene sequence: CDR1 MGHDK, CDR2 SYGVNS. CDR3 residues: CASSEWSPTGFNRPQHF. As DNA, the CDR3 is TGTGCCAGCAGTGAGTGGTCCCCGACAGGGTTCAATCGGCCCCAGCATTTT. The complete variable domain, with remaining parts taken from reference TRBV25-1 and TRBJ1-5, reads EADIYQTPRYLVIGTGKKITLECSQTMGHDKMYWYQQDPGMELHLIHYSYGVNSTEKGDLSSESTVSRIRTEHFPLTLESARPSHTSQYLCASSEWSPTGFNRPQHFGDGTRLSIL.

This clone was picked up many times. This sequence joins TRBV20-1 and TRBJ1-1, with D perhaps TRBD1 (5 bases). Looked up from germline, CDR1 is DFQATT and CDR2 is SNEGSKA (reference sequence). The CDR3 totals 14 residues. The V end lost 0 bases, the J end lost 4 bases, and 12 bases lay between the germline ends. CDR3 loop: CSARDVVGPTEAFF. Here the CDR3 DNA reads TGCAGTGCTAGAGATGTAGTGGGGCCCACTGAAGCTTTCTTT.

This clone appeared a few times. It may be a read error: a sequence one base away is much more abundant. V usage is TRBV5-1 and J usage is TRBJ2-3, with 8 bases lining up with TRBD1. Unmatched junction bases numbered 10, after V lost 2 bases and J lost 2 bases. CDR1 and CDR2 (germline): SGHRS, YFSETQ. This CDR3 has 17 amino acids. As DNA, the CDR3 is TGCGCCAGCAGCTTAAGGGACAGGTGTCTAGTCACAGATACGCAGTATTTT. It is translated as CASSLRDRCLVTDTQYF.

In its sample, this clone was seen many times. V usage is TRBV6-1 and J usage is TRBJ1-5, with 9 bases identical to TRBD1. Per the germline V gene, CDR1 is MNHNS and CDR2 is SASEGT. The CDR3 runs 17 residues. Trimming took 4 bases from V and 5 from J; bases not matched to a gene: 12. The CDR3 sequence is CASSGQGVLLGHQPQHF. The CDR3 DNA sequence: TGTGCCAGCAGTGGACAGGGGGTCCTATTAGGTCATCAGCCCCAGCATTTT.